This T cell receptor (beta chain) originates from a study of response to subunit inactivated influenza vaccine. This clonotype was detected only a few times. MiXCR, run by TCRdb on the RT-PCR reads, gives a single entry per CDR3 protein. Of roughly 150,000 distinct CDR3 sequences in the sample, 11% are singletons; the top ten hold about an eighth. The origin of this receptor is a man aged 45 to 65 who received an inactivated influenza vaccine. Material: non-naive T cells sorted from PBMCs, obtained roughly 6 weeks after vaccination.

This CDR3 is CAISAGAGRAEAFF. The DNA of the CDR3 is TGTGCCATCAGTGCAGGGGCGGGTCGCGCTGAAGCTTTCTTT. The chain has TRBV10-3 and TRBJ1-1, with a tentative D call TRBD1 (6 bases). The CDR3 runs to 14 residues. V lost 4 bases, J lost 6 bases, and 15 bases lay in between. Germline V gene lookup returns CDR1 ENHRY and CDR2 SYGVKD.